This TCR beta chain was obtained from a study of response to subunit inactivated influenza vaccine. TCRdb reprocessed the RT-PCR reads with MiXCR, giving one entry per CDR3 protein. The sample comprises about 520,000 distinct CDR3 sequences, 9.5% to 12% of which are singletons, and less than 15% rests with the top ten. This clonotype was seen a few times. Per the germline V gene, CDR1 is SGHVS and CDR2 is FNYEAQ. The CDR3 is 17 residues long. V dropped 0 bases and J dropped 6 bases, with 21 bases sitting between them. The TCR comes from a man aged 50 to 59 who received an inactivated influenza vaccine. The sequences come from PBMCs from blood, collected about 40 days after vaccination. The chain links TRBV7-6 to TRBJ2-7, with D possibly being TRBD1 (5 bases). The CDR3 DNA reads TGTGCCAGCAGCTTAGCGGACGACATATCAGGGTTGGGCGAGCAGTACTTC. It encodes CASSLADDISGLGEQYF.